This TCR beta chain comes out of a study of OX40 agonist ivuxolimab in advanced cancers. Describing the broader study: Ivuxolimab was a fully human IgG2 agonistic monoclonal antibody targeting the costimulatory receptor OX40 (CD134). In the dose-escalation cohort, over 65% of patients were male, and the mean age was approximately 60 years, with a range of roughly 20 to 79. The paper covers the monotherapy dose-escalation part of the phase I ivuxolimab trial, which included N of about 56 patients. The point of sequencing TCRbeta in the periphery was to test whether ivuxolimab changed TCR sequence diversity and drove clonal T-cell expansion. Partial responses occurred in three dose-escalation patients: two with cutaneous melanoma and one with hepatocellular carcinoma. Among the roughly 54 dose-escalation patients, about 20 had hepatocellular carcinoma, 15 or so melanoma, 9 renal cell carcinoma and 9 head and neck cancer. Intravenous ivuxolimab was administered to patients every 2 weeks at six dose levels: 0.01, 0.1, 0.3, 1.5, 3 and 10 mg/kg. Patients were allowed to have had prior anti-PD-1, anti-PD-L1 or anti-CTLA-4 therapy, and approximately 37% of the dose-escalation patients had been treated with checkpoint inhibitors.

The trial excluded patients who had a history of autoimmune disease or who were on systemic immunosuppression. Peripheral blood for TCR sequencing was collected from all dose cohorts at baseline, on cycle 4 day 1, and on cycle 7 day 1. Samples were obtained from an open-label, multicenter, first-in-human phase I dose-escalation trial of ivuxolimab. Adults with locally advanced or metastatic melanoma, renal cell, hepatocellular, or head and neck squamous cell carcinoma were enrolled in the trial. CD4+ and CD8+ T cells were sorted separately from peripheral blood before TCR sequencing. Notes on this clone: There is no known antigen for this receptor. Per-nucleotide qualities are absent, and no much larger clonotype sits a single base away.

What the work shows at the level of the full study, not this receptor alone: Low levels of normalized T-cell clonal expansion were also seen in some patients who did not respond. Antigen specificity was not determined for the clonally expanded peripheral T cells. At doses of 0.1 to 3.0 mg/kg, clonal expansion of both CD4+ and CD8+ T cells in blood was seen between baseline and week 6. After ivuxolimab, more expanded clones were found on average in CD8+ T cells than in CD4+ T cells. In the 0.1-3.0 mg/kg groups, partial responders were among the patients with the lowest normalized peripheral clonal expansion, particularly in CD8+ T cells.

Genomic DNA was extracted from sorted cells for sequencing of the TCRbeta CDR3 region. The immunoSEQ Assay was used to sequence the TCRbeta CDR3 regions. This is the immuneACCESS table as TCRdb keeps it, with only in-frame sequences that have V and J called. A part of the clones is gone; compared with another copy, unresolved V genes explain less than half, and the rest is unexplained. The sample table shows fewer than 55,000 clones, and around 86% are seen once. Clones ranked in the top ten supply less than 2% of the sample. The clonotype comes from an adult with an advanced solid tumor such as melanoma, head and neck, liver or kidney cancer. The source was CD4+ or CD8+ T cells sorted from blood, collected in a trial of the OX40 agonist ivuxolimab.

The CDR3 is CASSAGRKQETQYF. The DNA is TGTGCCAGCAGCGCCGGGAGGAAGCAAGAGACCCAGTACTTC. The V and J genes are TRBV11-3 and TRBJ2-5, with 7 central nucleotides matching TRBD2. Taken from cysteine to phenylalanine, the CDR3 has 14 residues. CDR3 DNA only is kept here, 42 bases in frame from base 1. According to the germline V gene, CDR1 reads SGHNT and CDR2 reads YENEEA. Clipping removes 5 bases from V and 2 bases from J, with 5 as the unmatched junction base count.